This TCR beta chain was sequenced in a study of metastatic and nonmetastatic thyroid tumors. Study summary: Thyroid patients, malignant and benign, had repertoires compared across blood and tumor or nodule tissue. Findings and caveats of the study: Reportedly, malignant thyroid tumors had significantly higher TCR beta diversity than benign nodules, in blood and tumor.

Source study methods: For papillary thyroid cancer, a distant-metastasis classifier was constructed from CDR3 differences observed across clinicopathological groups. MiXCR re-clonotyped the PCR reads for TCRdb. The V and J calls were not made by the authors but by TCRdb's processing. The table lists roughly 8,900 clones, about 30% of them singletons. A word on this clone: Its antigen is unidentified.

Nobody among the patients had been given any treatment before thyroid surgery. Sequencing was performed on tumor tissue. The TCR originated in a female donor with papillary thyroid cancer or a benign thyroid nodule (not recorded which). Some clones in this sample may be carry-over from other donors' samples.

CDR3 protein: CASSLERTSYGYTF. CDR3 sequence (DNA): TGTGCCAGCAGCTTAGAAAGGACAAGCTATGGCTACACCTTC. The chain carries TRBV7-8 and TRBJ1-2, with D maybe TRBD1 (5 bases). CDR1 and CDR2 from the germline V gene are SGHVS and FQNEAQ. The CDR3 runs 14 residues. Trimming pared 1 base from V and 4 bases from J, leaving 10 bases between.